This T cell receptor beta chain appears in the sequencing data of a study of CD8 T cells in Susac syndrome. It was with random hexamers that roughly 0.5 to 1 ug RNA was reverse transcribed. MiXCR, run by TCRdb on the immunoSEQ multiplex PCR reads, gives a single entry per CDR3 protein. The profile covers over 150,000 distinct CDR3 sequences, with about 96% appearing a single time and approximately 0.12% taken by the ten largest. Trimming stripped 0 bases from V and 5 bases from J, with 8 bases between. Germline-derived CDR1 and CDR2 are LNHNV and YYDKDF (reference sequence). This CDR3 has 14 residues.

V usage is TRBV15 and J usage is TRBJ2-1; D ambiguous. The specimen sequenced was CD4+ T cells from PBMCs. This receptor was identified in a human donor with Susac syndrome. The CDR3 reads CATSRERIHNEQFF. CDR3 nucleotide sequence: TGTGCCACCAGCAGAGAACGGATCCACAATGAGCAGTTCTTC.